This TCR beta chain was obtained from a study of T cells after yellow fever vaccination. Study conclusions and caveats: Boosting was followed by the reappearance of most primary-vaccination clones (just under 98% CD4, about 89% CD8). Abundant bulk-derived clonotypes could contaminate FACS-sorted repertoires.

This clonotype was counted at least ten times. V was trimmed by 6 bases and J by 12 bases, leaving 12 bases between them. The CDR3 contains 11 residues. It was through 5'RACE template switching that TCR cDNA was made, with a universal primer site and UMIs added. MiXCR was run by TCRdb on the 5' RACE reads, yielding one entry per CDR3 protein. The sample has roughly 11,000 distinct CDR3 sequences, under 6% seen once; the top ten hold almost 0.95%. The rearrangement links TRBV12-3 or TRBV12-4 to TRBJ2-1; D gene ambiguous. Sequenced material: PBMCs, either bulk or a sorted T-cell subset (CD4+, CD8+, memory, or dextramer-sorted; not recorded which), taken on the day of the yellow fever booster vaccination. This clonotype was sampled from a man aged 25-45 years who received the YFV17D yellow fever vaccine. The CDR3 loop reads CASSNGPPQFF. DNA of the CDR3: TGTGCCAGCAGCAATGGCCCCCCGCAGTTCTTC.